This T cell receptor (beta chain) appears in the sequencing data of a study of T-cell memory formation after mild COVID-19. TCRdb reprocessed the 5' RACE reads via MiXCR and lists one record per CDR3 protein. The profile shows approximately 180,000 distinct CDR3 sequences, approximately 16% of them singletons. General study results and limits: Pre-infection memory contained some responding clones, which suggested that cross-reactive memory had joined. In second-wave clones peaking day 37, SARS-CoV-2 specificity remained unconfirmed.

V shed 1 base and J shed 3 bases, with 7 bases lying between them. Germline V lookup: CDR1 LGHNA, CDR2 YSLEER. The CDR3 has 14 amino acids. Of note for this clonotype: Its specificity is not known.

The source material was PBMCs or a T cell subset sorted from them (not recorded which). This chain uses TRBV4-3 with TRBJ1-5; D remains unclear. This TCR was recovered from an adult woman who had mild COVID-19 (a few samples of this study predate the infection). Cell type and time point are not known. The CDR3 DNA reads TGCGCCAGCAGCCAAGTAAATGACAATCAGCCCCAGCATTTT. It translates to CASSQVNDNQPQHF.